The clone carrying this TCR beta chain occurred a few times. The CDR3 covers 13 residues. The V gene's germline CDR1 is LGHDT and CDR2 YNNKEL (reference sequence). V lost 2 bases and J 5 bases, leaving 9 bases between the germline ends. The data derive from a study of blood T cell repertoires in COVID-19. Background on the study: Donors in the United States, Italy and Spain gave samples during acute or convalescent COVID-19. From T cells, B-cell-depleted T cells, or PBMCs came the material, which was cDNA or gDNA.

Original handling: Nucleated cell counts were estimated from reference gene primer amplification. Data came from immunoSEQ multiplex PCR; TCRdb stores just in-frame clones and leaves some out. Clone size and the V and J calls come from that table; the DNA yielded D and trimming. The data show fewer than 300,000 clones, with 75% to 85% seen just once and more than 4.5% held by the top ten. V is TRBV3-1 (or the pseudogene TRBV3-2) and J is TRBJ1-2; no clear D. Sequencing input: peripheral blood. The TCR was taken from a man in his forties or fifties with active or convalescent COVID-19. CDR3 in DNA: TGTGCCAGCAGCCAATCAACAGAGTATGGCTACACCTTC. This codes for CASSQSTEYGYTF.